Presented here are 10 T cell receptor beta chains from one specimen sequenced in a study of response to subunit inactivated influenza vaccine. MiXCR, applied by TCRdb to the RT-PCR reads, yields one record per CDR3 protein. This table has roughly 780,000 distinct CDR3 sequences, about a fifth appearing once. The sequencing here drew on PBMCs from blood, taken about 5 days after vaccination. The receptors derive from a man between 50 and 59 years old who received an inactivated influenza vaccine.

This clonotype was found a few times. The rearrangement joins TRBV2 to TRBJ2-3; perhaps D is TRBD1 or TRBD2 (6 bases each). Germline loops: CDR1 SNHLY, CDR2 FYNNEI. Trimming removed 4 bases from V and 0 bases from J, with 11 bases in between. The CDR3 is 15 residues long. DNA of the CDR3: TGTGCCAGCAGTGCCCGGGGGCGTAGCACAGATACGCAGTATTTT. Translated: CASSARGRSTDTQYF.

A few counts support this clonotype. This chain uses TRBV20-1 with TRBJ2-3; the match to TRBD2 covers 14 bases. Per germline, CDR1 DFQATT and CDR2 SNEGSKA (reference sequence). There are 17 residues in the CDR3. Trimming cost V 6 bases and J 4 bases; bases outside gene matches: 12. Here the CDR3 reads CSAPPGTSGSRSDTQYF. In DNA form, the CDR3 reads TGCAGTGCACCTCCCGGGACTAGCGGGAGTAGGTCAGATACGCAGTATTTT.

This clonotype was picked up a small number of times. One end of the junction varies from germline; a read error may be responsible. The chain has TRBV11-2 and TRBJ2-3, with 10 bases matching TRBD2. The germline gives CDR1 SGHAT, CDR2 FQNNGV. This CDR3 has 19 residues. The CDR3 nucleotides read TGTGCCAGCAACTTACACGGGACTAGCGCCGGGTGGGGCACAGATACGCAGTATTTT. It translates to CASNLHGTSAGWGTDTQYF. Looking up the rest from reference TRBV11-2 and TRBJ2-3 gives the full variable domain: EAGVAQSPRYKIIEKRQSVAFWCNPISGHATLYWYQQILGQGPKLLIQFQNNGVVDDSQLPKDRFSAERLKGVDSTLKIQPAKLEDSAVYLCASNLHGTSAGWGTDTQYFGPGTRLTVL.

This clonotype appeared once. The gene calls are TRBV6-5 and TRBJ2-5, with TRBD2 matching over 14 bases. CDR1 and CDR2 (germline): MNHEY, SVGAGI. This CDR3 is 17 amino acids long. V lost 1 base and J lost 4; bases outside the gene matches: 5. CDR3 amino acids: CASSYFTGTSGRETQYF. The DNA of the CDR3 is TGTGCCAGCAGTTACTTTACCGGGACTAGCGGGAGAGAGACCCAGTACTTC.

This clonotype was observed a few times. This chain's CDR3 is CSARQGGGQPQHF. CDR3 DNA sequence: TGCAGTGCTAGGCAGGGGGGAGGTCAGCCCCAGCATTTT. The genes are TRBV20-1 and TRBJ1-5; 7 bases agree with TRBD1. The V segment lost 3 bases and the J segment 6 bases; nucleotides outside the gene matches: 5. The germline V gene encodes CDR1 DFQATT and CDR2 SNEGSKA (reference sequence). The CDR3 is made up of 13 amino acids.

The J gene is TRBJ2-1, the V gene TRBV12-3 or TRBV12-4, with TRBD1 as a possible D gene (6 bases). V gave up 4 bases and J gave up 9 bases, with 13 bases separating them. There are 13 residues in the CDR3. In DNA form, the CDR3 reads TGTGCCAGCAGTTCATTCAGGGGTGGTGAGCAGTTCTTC. Amino acids: CASSSFRGGEQFF.

The chain joins TRBV7-3 to TRBJ2-3; a weak D match, TRBD1 (5 bases). This CDR3 has 16 residues. Trimming shortened V by 5 bases and J by 5 bases, and 20 bases separated the two germline ends. The germline V gene encodes CDR1 SGHTA and CDR2 FQGTGA. The CDR3 loop is CASSLHGAVGRDTQYF. The CDR3 bases are TGTGCCAGCAGCCTACATGGGGCCGTCGGACGAGATACGCAGTATTTT.

This clonotype was seen only a few times. This rearrangement joins TRBV29-1 to TRBJ2-7; 8 bases fit TRBD1. J gave up 0 bases and V 8 bases, and 6 bases lay outside the gene matches. The CDR3 spans 13 residues. Germline V gene lookup returns CDR1 SQVTM and CDR2 ANQGSEA. The CDR3 nucleotides are TGCAGCACGCTACAGGGGGGCTCCTACGAGCAGTACTTC. Encoded protein: CSTLQGGSYEQYF.

The table lists this clonotype with a few counts. V and J are TRBV7-9 and TRBJ2-1, with D tentatively TRBD1 or TRBD2 (5 bases each). Germline CDR1 SEHNR, CDR2 FQNEAQ (reference sequence). CDR3 length equals 15 residues. V was clipped by 0 bases and J by 9 bases, with 15 bases between them. CDR3 sequence reads: CASSLAGPSATEQFF. DNA of the CDR3: TGTGCCAGCAGCTTAGCGGGACCCTCAGCCACTGAGCAGTTCTTC.

Comments on this clonotype: The DNA is omitted, as the CDR3 cannot be located on it reliably, and the CDR3 follows TCRdb's listing. This chain uses TRBV9 with TRBJ2-3; the table's D call, TRBD2, was not checked against the DNA. With termini counted, the CDR3 has 16 amino acids. CDR1 is SGDLS and CDR2 is YYNGEE in the germline V gene. CDR3 region: CASSVATGSISDTHYF.